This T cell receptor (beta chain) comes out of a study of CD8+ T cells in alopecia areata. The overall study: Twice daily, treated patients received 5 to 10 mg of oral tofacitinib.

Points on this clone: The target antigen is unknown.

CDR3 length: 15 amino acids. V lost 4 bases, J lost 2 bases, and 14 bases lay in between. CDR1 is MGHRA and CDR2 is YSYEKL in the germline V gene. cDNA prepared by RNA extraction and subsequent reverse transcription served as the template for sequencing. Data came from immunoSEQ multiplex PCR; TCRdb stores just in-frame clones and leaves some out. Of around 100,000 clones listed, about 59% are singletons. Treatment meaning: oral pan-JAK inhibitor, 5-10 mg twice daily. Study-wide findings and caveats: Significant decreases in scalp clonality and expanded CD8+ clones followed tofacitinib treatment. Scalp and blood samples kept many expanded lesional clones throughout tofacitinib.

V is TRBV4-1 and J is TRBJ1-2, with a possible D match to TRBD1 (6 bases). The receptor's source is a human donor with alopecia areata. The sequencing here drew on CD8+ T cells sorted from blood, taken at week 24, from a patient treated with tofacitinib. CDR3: CASSPLPGHNYGYTF. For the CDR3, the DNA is TGCGCCAGCAGCCCTCTCCCGGGACACAACTATGGCTACACCTTC.